Below are 15 T cell receptor beta chains sequenced from a single sample in a study of blood T cells in healthy people across ages. Primers used in a second PCR of roughly 6 to 11 cycles were a sample-barcoded 5' primer and a J-beta primer mix. TCRdb reprocessed the 5' RACE reads with MiXCR, giving one entry per CDR3 protein. The table lists about a million distinct CDR3 sequences, roughly 47% of them singletons. What was sequenced was blood. These receptors all stem from a woman in her sixties or seventies in good health.

The J gene is TRBJ2-7, the V gene TRBV5-1, with TRBD2 identical over 11 bases. V lost 3 bases and J lost 6; bases outside the gene matches: 8. This CDR3 region has 15 residues. Germline loops: CDR1 SGHRS, CDR2 YFSETQ. DNA for the CDR3: TGCGCCAGCAGCTCTACACTAGCGGGAGCCAGCGAGCAGTACTTC. Translation: CASSSTLAGASEQYF. The full variable domain, its missing parts supplied by reference TRBV5-1 and TRBJ2-7, is KAGVTQTPRYLIKTRGQQVTLSCSPISGHRSVSWYQQTPGQGLQFLFEYFSETQRNKGNFPGRFSGRQFSNSRSEMNVSTLELGDSALYLCASSSTLAGASEQYFGPGTRLTVT.

The chain joins TRBV7-2 to TRBJ2-3; 12 bases are a match to TRBD2. With V trimmed by 4 bases and J by 5 bases, 10 bases remained unmatched. The CDR3 covers 17 residues. Germline CDR1 SGHTA, CDR2 FQGNSA. The CDR3 nucleotides are TGTGCCAGCAGCTATCGGGGAAAGGGACTAGCGGGAGATACGCAGTATTTT. This gives the protein CASSYRGKGLAGDTQYF.

The rearrangement links TRBV7-9 to TRBJ2-1; D is undetermined. Germline V CDR1 and CDR2: SEHNR, FQNEAQ (reference sequence). The CDR3 totals 17 residues. With 4 bases removed from V and 9 bases from J, the gap between germline ends came to 25 bases. Here the CDR3 reads CASSSPIVTPIQFEQFF. The DNA of the CDR3 is TGTGCCAGCAGCTCCCCTATTGTAACCCCTATACAATTTGAGCAGTTCTTC.

This clonotype turned up a few times. As DNA, the CDR3 is TGTGCCAGCAGTCCCGTGGGTCGGGGATCGAACACTGAAGCTTTCTTT. Translation: CASSPVGRGSNTEAFF. The rearrangement joins TRBV12-3 or TRBV12-4 to TRBJ1-1; no firm D call. The CDR3 runs to 16 residues. The V gene lost 5 bases and the J gene lost 1 base, with 17 bases spanning the gap.

This clonotype was seen more than once but under ten times. The chain couples TRBV9 to TRBJ1-2, with a tentative D call TRBD1 (5 bases). Deletions cut 7 bases from V and 5 bases from J, with 15 bases between. Germline loops: CDR1 SGDLS, CDR2 YYNGEE. The CDR3 extends over 13 amino acids. The CDR3: CASVGGIGYGYTF. The CDR3 nucleotides are TGTGCCAGCGTCGGGGGGATCGGGTATGGCTACACCTTC.

This clonotype was found a few times. This chain joins TRBV7-2 and TRBJ2-5, with 10 bases identical to TRBD2. The germline V gene has CDR1 SGHTA and CDR2 FQGNSA. With V trimmed by 4 bases and J by 11 bases, 16 bases remained unmatched. This CDR3 region has 16 residues. The CDR3 protein is CASSSPNLAGVGEQYF. As DNA, the CDR3 is TGTGCCAGCAGCTCGCCGAATCTAGCGGGAGTTGGAGAGCAGTACTTC.

V and J are TRBV7-2 and TRBJ2-1; 12 nucleotides match TRBD2. Per germline, CDR1 SGHTA and CDR2 FQGNSA. V shed 5 bases and J 8 bases; nucleotides not matched to a gene: 7. The CDR3 runs to 15 residues. This CDR3 reads CASSPSSGRAYEQFF. The CDR3 coding sequence is TGTGCCAGCAGCCCCTCTAGCGGGAGGGCCTATGAGCAGTTCTTC.

For the CDR3, the DNA is TGTGCCAGCAGGCCGGGCAGCCACCAAGAGACCCAGTACTTC. It encodes CASRPGSHQETQYF. The chain employs TRBV7-2 and TRBJ2-4; the D is unclear. The J call may be incorrect, as the DNA end agrees better with TRBJ2-5. Germline CDR1 SGHTA, CDR2 FQGNSA. The CDR3 length is 14 residues.

The V call is TRBV5-1, the J call TRBJ2-1; no definite D call. The V gene's germline CDR1 is SGHRS and CDR2 YFSETQ. The CDR3 runs 16 residues. The V gene lost 0 bases and the J gene lost 0 bases, with 10 bases spanning the gap. This chain's CDR3 is CASSLAGSHSYNEQFF. CDR3 bases: TGCGCCAGCAGCTTGGCCGGGTCCCACTCCTACAATGAGCAGTTCTTC.

The chain couples TRBV29-1 to TRBJ2-5; 16 bases match TRBD2. The CDR3 runs 18 residues. V dropped 3 bases and J dropped 7; count of bases not matched to a gene: 14. Looked up from germline, CDR1 is SQVTM and CDR2 is ANQGSEA. The CDR3 coding sequence is TGCAGCGTTGAGGGACCGGGACTAGCGGGAGGGCCGATGGTGACCCAGTACTTC. This codes for CSVEGPGLAGGPMVTQYF.

This clonotype has just one count. The chain links TRBV15 to TRBJ2-4; D assignment may be TRBD1 or TRBD2 (6 bases each). V lost 0 bases to trimming and J lost 1 base, with 13 bases between them. Germline V lookup: CDR1 LNHNV, CDR2 YYDKDF (reference sequence). The CDR3 is 17 amino acids. The CDR3 region is CATSREGRGVAKNIQYF. CDR3 DNA sequence: TGTGCCACCAGCAGAGAGGGTAGGGGGGTGGCCAAAAACATTCAGTACTTC.

This sequence joins TRBV5-1 and TRBJ2-4, with D possibly TRBD2 on 5 matching bases. With the DNA end fitting TRBJ2-7 better, the J assignment may be wrong. The CDR3 contains 15 residues. Germline V CDR1 and CDR2: SGHRS, YFSETQ. Here the CDR3 DNA reads TGCGCCAGCAGCTTGGTGTCTAGCCTGGCCTACGAGCAGTACTTC. Encoded protein: CASSLVSSLAYEQYF.

The chain recombines TRBV7-3 with TRBJ2-3; 11 nucleotides match TRBD2. The V segment lost 5 bases and the J segment 8 bases; nucleotides outside the gene matches: 12. The CDR3 is 16 amino acids. Germline V gene lookup returns CDR1 SGHTA and CDR2 FQGTGA. The CDR3 sequence: CASSPKIAGGRGTQYF. The CDR3 nucleotides read TGTGCCAGCAGCCCTAAGATAGCGGGAGGGCGAGGTACGCAGTATTTT.

The table lists this clonotype with a few counts. The V gene is TRBV12-3 or TRBV12-4, the J gene TRBJ2-7; D possibly corresponds to TRBD1 (6 bases). The V end was cut by 6 bases, the J end by 5 bases, with 17 bases between. The CDR3 runs to 14 residues. The CDR3 nucleotides read TGTGCCAGCAGCCCAGACAGGCTGTCCGACGAGCAGTACTTC. Its translation: CASSPDRLSDEQYF.

The chain uses TRBV5-1 and TRBJ2-7; weak D call: TRBD1 (5 bases). The V and J ends lost 5 bases and 5 bases respectively, with 8 bases between them. Germline lookup yields CDR1 SGHRS and CDR2 YFSETQ. This CDR3 comprises 11 residues. The chain's CDR3 is CASSDSHEQYF. As DNA, the CDR3 is TGCGCCAGCAGTGACAGCCACGAGCAGTACTTC. The entire variable domain, with the rest obtained from reference TRBV5-1 and TRBJ2-7, is as follows: KAGVTQTPRYLIKTRGQQVTLSCSPISGHRSVSWYQQTPGQGLQFLFEYFSETQRNKGNFPGRFSGRQFSNSRSEMNVSTLELGDSALYLCASSDSHEQYFGPGTRLTVT.